The subject of this entry is one T cell receptor beta chain. After removal of 4 bases from V and 0 bases from J, the junction contained 4 bases not matched to a gene. Per germline, CDR1 MNHEY and CDR2 SMNVEV (reference sequence). The CDR3 consists of 16 residues. The data were produced by immunoSEQ multiplex PCR, yet TCRdb's version contains in-frame clones alone and is incomplete. The table has over 100,000 clones, 90% seen once. These data come from a study of radiotherapy plus CTLA-4 blockade in lung cancer. The source was peripheral blood, collected from a patient treated with radiotherapy plus ipilimumab. This clonotype originated in a human donor with non-small cell lung cancer that progressed on radiotherapy plus ipilimumab. J is TRBJ2-1 and V is TRBV27; 9 bases are shared with TRBD2. The CDR3 DNA reads as TGTGCCAGCAGTTCCTCAGCGGGAGGCTCCTACAATGAGCAGTTCTTC. It translates to CASSSSAGGSYNEQFF.